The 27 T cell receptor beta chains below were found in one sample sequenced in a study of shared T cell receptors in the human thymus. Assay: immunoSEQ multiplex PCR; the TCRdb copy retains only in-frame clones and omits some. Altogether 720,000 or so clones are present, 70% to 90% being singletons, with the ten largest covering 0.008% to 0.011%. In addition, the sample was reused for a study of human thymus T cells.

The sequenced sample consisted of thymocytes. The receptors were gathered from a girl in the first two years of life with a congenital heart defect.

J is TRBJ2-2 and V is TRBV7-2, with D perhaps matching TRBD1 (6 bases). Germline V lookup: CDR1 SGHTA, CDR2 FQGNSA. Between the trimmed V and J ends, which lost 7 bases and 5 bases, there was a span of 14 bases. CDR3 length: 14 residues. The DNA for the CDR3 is TGTGCCAGCAACCTCGAGGGGGATACCGGGGAGCTGTTTTTT. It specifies CASNLEGDTGELFF.

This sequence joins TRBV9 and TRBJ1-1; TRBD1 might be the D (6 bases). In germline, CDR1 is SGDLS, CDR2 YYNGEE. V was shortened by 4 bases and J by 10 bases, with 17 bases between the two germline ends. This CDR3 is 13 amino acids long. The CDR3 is CASSPDWGPGAFF. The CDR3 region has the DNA TGTGCCAGCAGCCCAGACTGGGGGCCAGGAGCTTTCTTT.

The CDR3 coding sequence is TGCAGCGTTGAAGATCGCGACGGGATCGACTCTTTCTTT. Its translation is CSVEDRDGIDSFF. The chain has TRBV29-1 and TRBJ1-1; no firm D call. Germline values: CDR1 SQVTM, CDR2 ANQGSEA. V was cut by 0 bases and J by 12 bases, with 17 bases left in between. This CDR3 is built from 13 residues.

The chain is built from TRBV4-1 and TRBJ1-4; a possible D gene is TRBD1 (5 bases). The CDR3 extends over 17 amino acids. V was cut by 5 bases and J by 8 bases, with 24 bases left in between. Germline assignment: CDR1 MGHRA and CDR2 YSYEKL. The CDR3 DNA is TGCGCCAGCAGCGCCACCGGGGGAGGAGTTGCGAAGGAAAAACTGTTTTTT. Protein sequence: CASSATGGGVAKEKLFF.

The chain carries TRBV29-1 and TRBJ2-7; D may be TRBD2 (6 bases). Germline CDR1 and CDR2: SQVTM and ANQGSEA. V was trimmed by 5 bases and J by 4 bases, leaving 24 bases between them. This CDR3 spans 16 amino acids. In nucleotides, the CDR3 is TGCAGCGTTAATCTAAGGGCCCCGGGCGCGGGATACGAGCAGTACTTC. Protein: CSVNLRAPGAGYEQYF.

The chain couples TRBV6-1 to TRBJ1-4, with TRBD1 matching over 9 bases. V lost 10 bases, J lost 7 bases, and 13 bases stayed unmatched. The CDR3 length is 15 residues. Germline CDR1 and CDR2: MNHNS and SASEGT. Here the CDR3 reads CATAKPGQGIEKLFF. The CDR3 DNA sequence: TGTGCCACCGCGAAACCGGGACAGGGAATTGAAAAACTGTTTTTT.

In nucleotides, the CDR3 is TGCAGCGTTGAAGAACCTCCCGGTAATCACTATGGCTACACCTTC. Residues: CSVEEPPGNHYGYTF. V usage is TRBV29-1 and J usage is TRBJ1-2; D call uncertain. The CDR3 runs 15 residues. Deletions cut 0 bases from V and 3 bases from J, with 14 bases between. CDR1 and CDR2 from the germline V gene are SQVTM and ANQGSEA.

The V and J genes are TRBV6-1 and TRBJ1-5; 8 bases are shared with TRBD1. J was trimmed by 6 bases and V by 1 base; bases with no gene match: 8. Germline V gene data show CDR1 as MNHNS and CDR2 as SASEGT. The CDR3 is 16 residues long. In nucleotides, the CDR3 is TGTGCCAGCAGTGAAGTCAGGGGGCGGGGATCTCAGCCCCAGCATTTT. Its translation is CASSEVRGRGSQPQHF.

CDR3 protein: CTSSQMSLHRTDRGANTEAFF. The CDR3, as DNA: TGCACCAGCAGCCAAATGTCGCTTCACCGGACAGACAGGGGGGCGAACACTGAAGCTTTCTTT. V usage is TRBV1 and J usage is TRBJ1-1; the table's D call TRBD1 went unverified against the DNA. TRBV1 constitutes a pseudogene. The CDR3 spans 21 residues.

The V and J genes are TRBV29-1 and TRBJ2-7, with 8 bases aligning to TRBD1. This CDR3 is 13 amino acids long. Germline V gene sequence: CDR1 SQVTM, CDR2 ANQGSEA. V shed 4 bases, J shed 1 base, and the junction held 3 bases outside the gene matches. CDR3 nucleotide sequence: TGCAGCGTTGCGACAGGGGCATCCTACGAGCAGTACTTC. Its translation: CSVATGASYEQYF.

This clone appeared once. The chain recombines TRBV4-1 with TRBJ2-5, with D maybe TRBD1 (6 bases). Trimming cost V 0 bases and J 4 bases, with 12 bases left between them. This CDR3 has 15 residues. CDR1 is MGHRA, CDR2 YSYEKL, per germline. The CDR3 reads CASSQDSTGRETQYF. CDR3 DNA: TGCGCCAGCAGCCAAGACTCGACAGGTAGAGAGACCCAGTACTTC.

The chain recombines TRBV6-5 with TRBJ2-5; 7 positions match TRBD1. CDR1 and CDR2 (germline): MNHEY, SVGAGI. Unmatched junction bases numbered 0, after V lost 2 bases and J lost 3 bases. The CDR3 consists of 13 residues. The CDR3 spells CASSYGTEETQYF. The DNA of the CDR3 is TGTGCCAGCAGTTACGGGACAGAAGAGACCCAGTACTTC.

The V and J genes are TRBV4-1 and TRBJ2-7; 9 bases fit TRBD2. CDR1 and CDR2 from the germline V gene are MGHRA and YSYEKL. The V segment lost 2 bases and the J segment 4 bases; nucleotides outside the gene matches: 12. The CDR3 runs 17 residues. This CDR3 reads CASSQWGGAGGPYEQYF. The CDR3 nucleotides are TGCGCCAGCAGCCAATGGGGAGGAGCGGGGGGACCTTACGAGCAGTACTTC.

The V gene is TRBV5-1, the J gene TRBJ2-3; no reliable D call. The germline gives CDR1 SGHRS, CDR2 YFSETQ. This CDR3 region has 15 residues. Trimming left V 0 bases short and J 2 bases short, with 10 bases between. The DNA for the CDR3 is TGCGCCAGCAGCTTGGACAGAATTGTCACAGATACGCAGTATTTT. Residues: CASSLDRIVTDTQYF.

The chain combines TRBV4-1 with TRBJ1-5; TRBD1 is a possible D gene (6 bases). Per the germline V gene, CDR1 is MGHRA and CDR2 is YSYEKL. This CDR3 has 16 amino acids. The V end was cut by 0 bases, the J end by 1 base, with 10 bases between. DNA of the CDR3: TGCGCCAGCAGCCAAGAAGGTAGGGGGAGCAATCAGCCCCAGCATTTT. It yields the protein CASSQEGRGSNQPQHF.

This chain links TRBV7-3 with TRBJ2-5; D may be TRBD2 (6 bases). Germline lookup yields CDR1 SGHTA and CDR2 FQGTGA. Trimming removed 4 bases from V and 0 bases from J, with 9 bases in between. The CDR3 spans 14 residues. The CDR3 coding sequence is TGTGCCAGCAGCTCCGGGAGCTACCAAGAGACCCAGTACTTC. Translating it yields CASSSGSYQETQYF.

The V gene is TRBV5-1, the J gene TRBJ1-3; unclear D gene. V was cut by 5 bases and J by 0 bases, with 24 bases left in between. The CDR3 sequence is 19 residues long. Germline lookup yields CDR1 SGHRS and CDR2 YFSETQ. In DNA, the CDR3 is TGCGCCAGCAGGGTGACCAACCTTGACACACCAAACTCTGGAAACACCATATATTTT. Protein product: CASRVTNLDTPNSGNTIYF.

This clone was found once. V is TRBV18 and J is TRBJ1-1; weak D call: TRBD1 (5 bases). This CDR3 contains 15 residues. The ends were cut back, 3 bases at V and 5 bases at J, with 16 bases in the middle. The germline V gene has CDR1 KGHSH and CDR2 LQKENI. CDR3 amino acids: CASSPPGGVTTEAFF. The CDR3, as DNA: TGTGCCAGCTCACCCCCGGGGGGGGTAACAACTGAAGCTTTCTTT.

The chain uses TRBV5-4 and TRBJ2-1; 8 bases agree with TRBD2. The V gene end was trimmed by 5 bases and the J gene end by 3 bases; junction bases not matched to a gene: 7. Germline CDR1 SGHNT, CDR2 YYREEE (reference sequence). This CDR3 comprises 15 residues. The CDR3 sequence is CASSSGLAGYNEQFF. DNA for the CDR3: TGTGCCAGCAGTTCAGGACTAGCAGGCTACAATGAGCAGTTCTTC. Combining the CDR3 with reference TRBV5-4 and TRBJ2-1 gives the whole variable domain ETGVTQSPTHLIKTRGQQVTLRCSSQSGHNTVSWYQQALGQGPQFIFQYYREEENGRGNFPPRFSGLQFPNYSSELNVNALELDDSALYLCASSSGLAGYNEQFFGPGTRLTVL.

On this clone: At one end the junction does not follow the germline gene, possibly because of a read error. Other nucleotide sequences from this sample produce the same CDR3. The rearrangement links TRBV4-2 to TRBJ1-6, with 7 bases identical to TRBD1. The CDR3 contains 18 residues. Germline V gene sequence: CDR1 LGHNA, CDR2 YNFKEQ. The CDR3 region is CASSPRTQGQSYNSPLHF. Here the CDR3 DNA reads TGTGCCAGCAGCCCAAGGACACAGGGGCAGTCCTATAATTCCCCCCTCCACTTT.

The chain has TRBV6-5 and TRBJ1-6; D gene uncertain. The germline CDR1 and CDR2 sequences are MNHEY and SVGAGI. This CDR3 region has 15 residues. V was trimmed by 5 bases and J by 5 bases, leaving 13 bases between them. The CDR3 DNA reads TGTGCCAGCAGTCGGAACTTTCAGGATAATTCACCCCTCCACTTT. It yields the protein CASSRNFQDNSPLHF.

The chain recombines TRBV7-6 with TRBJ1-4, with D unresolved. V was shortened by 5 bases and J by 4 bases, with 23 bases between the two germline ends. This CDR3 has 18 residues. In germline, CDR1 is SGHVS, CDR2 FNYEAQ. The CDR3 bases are TGTGCCAGCAGCCCCCGATCACCTAGACCCGTACTTAATGAAAAACTGTTTTTT. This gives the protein CASSPRSPRPVLNEKLFF.

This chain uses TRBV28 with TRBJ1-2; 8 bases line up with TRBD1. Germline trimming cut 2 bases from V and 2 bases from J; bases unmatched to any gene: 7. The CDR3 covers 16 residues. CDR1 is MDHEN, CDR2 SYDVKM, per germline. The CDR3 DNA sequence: TGTGCCAGCAGTTTAAACCCAGGGGGCATCAACTATGGCTACACCTTC. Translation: CASSLNPGGINYGYTF.

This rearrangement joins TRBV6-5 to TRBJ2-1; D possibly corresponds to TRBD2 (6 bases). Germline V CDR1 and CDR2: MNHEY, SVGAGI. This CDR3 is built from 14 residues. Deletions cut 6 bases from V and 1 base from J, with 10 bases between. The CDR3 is CASSGSGSYNEQFF. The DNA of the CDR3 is TGTGCCAGCAGCGGGAGTGGTTCCTACAATGAGCAGTTCTTC.

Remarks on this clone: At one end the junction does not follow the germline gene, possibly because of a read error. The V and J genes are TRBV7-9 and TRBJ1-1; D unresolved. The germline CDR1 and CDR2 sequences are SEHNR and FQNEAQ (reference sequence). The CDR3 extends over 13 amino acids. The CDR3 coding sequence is TGTGCCAGCAGCCTACGCGGCGGACTCGAGAGCCCATTT. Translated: CASSLRGGLESPF.

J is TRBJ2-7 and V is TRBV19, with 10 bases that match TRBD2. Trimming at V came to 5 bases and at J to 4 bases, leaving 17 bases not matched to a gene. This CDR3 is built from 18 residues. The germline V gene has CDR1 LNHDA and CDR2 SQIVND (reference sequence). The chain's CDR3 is CASSDGLAGAERLYEQYF. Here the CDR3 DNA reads TGTGCCAGTAGTGACGGGCTAGCGGGGGCCGAAAGATTATACGAGCAGTACTTC.

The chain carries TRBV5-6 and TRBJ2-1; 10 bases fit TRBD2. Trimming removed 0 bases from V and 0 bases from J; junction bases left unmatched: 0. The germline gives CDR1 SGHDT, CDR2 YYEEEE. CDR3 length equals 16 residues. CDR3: CASSLASGGSYNEQFF. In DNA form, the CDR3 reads TGTGCCAGCAGCTTGGCTAGCGGGGGCTCCTACAATGAGCAGTTCTTC.